The 32 T cell receptor beta chains below all came from one sample that was sequenced in a study of identical twins. TCRdb reprocessed the 5' RACE reads via MiXCR and lists one record per CDR3 protein. This table has 450,000 to 500,000 distinct CDR3 sequences, roughly an eighth appearing once. These data were also reused for a study on yellow fever vaccine responses in identical twins.

Sequencing was done on a sample of CD4+ T cells sorted from blood. These receptors were collected from a woman between 18 and 30 years old in good health.

This clonotype was seen more than once but under ten times. The chain carries TRBV28 and TRBJ2-1; D not resolved. CDR3 length: 12 residues. Germline loops: CDR1 MDHEN, CDR2 SYDVKM. V was cut by 3 bases and J by 5 bases, with 5 bases left in between. In DNA, the CDR3 is TGTGCCAGCAGTTTTGGGGACAATGAGCAGTTCTTC. Its translation is CASSFGDNEQFF. Full variable domain (remainder filled in from reference TRBV28 and TRBJ2-1): DVKVTQSSRYLVKRTGEKVFLECVQDMDHENMFWYRQDPGLGLRLIYFSYDVKMKEKGDIPEGYSVSREKKERFSLILESASTNQTSMYLCASSFGDNEQFFGPGTRLTVL.

This clonotype was seen a handful of times. This sequence joins TRBV12-5 and TRBJ2-5; the match to TRBD1 covers 7 bases. V was pared by 5 bases and J by 0 bases, with 6 bases of the junction left unmatched. The germline CDR1 and CDR2 sequences are LGHNT and FRNRAP. The CDR3 contains 15 residues. The chain's CDR3 is CASGQGQLYQETQYF. CDR3 nucleotides: TGTGCTAGTGGTCAGGGACAGTTGTACCAAGAGACCCAGTACTTC.

This clonotype was picked up many times. The rearrangement uses TRBV7-9 and TRBJ2-5; the match to TRBD2 covers 8 bases. Unmatched junction bases numbered 3, after V lost 3 bases and J lost 0 bases. This CDR3 spans 15 amino acids. The germline gives CDR1 SEHNR, CDR2 FQNEAQ (reference sequence). CDR3 loop: CASSFKREYQETQYF. CDR3 DNA sequence: TGTGCCAGCAGCTTTAAGCGGGAGTACCAAGAGACCCAGTACTTC.

The rearrangement uses TRBV9 and TRBJ2-1, with TRBD2 matching over 11 bases. Trimming removed 4 bases from V and 4 bases from J; junction bases left unmatched: 7. Germline CDR1 SGDLS, CDR2 YYNGEE. This CDR3 comprises 16 residues. This CDR3 is CASSLAGGLRYNEQFF. CDR3 nucleotide sequence: TGTGCCAGCAGCCTAGCGGGAGGACTTAGATACAATGAGCAGTTCTTC.

The J gene is TRBJ2-1, the V gene TRBV7-3, with 12 bases matching TRBD1. Trimming cost V 5 bases and J 8 bases; bases outside gene matches: 10. Germline CDR1 is SGHTA and CDR2 is FQGTGA. The CDR3 runs to 16 residues. For the CDR3, the DNA is TGTGCCAGCAGCGCCACGGGACAGGGGGCTCTTGATGAGCAGTTCTTC. Protein sequence: CASSATGQGALDEQFF.

This rearrangement joins TRBV6-1 to TRBJ1-2; no definite D call. Germline loops: CDR1 MNHNS, CDR2 SASEGT. Trimming shortened V by 1 base and J by 2 bases, and 5 bases separated the two germline ends. The length of the CDR3 is 13 residues. CDR3 in DNA: TGTGCCAGCAGTGAAGTGGCAAACTATGGCTACACCTTC. Residues: CASSEVANYGYTF.

The V and J genes are TRBV28 and TRBJ1-1, with D possibly being TRBD1 (5 bases). Trimming removed 5 bases from V and 4 bases from J, with 11 bases in between. The CDR3 is made up of 13 amino acids. Germline V CDR1 and CDR2: MDHEN, SYDVKM. The CDR3 loop reads CASSTMGGTEAFF. DNA of the CDR3: TGTGCCAGCAGTACTATGGGGGGCACTGAAGCTTTCTTT.

This sequence joins TRBV7-2 and TRBJ2-1, with 12 bases that match TRBD2. The V and J ends lost 5 bases and 9 bases, in that order; junction bases with no gene match: 11. Germline V gene lookup returns CDR1 SGHTA and CDR2 FQGNSA. The CDR3 spans 16 residues. This CDR3 is CASSRPTSGGLGEQFF. CDR3 in DNA: TGTGCCAGCAGCCGTCCGACTAGCGGGGGTTTGGGTGAGCAGTTCTTC.

J is TRBJ2-1 and V is TRBV4-3; a weak D match, TRBD1 (7 bases). CDR1 and CDR2 (germline): LGHNA, YSLEER. The CDR3 runs to 18 residues. Trimming pared 2 bases from V and 3 bases from J, leaving 20 bases between. CDR3 loop: CASSQTPPRQGGYNEQFF. CDR3 DNA: TGCGCCAGCAGCCAAACCCCTCCCCGGCAGGGGGGCTACAATGAGCAGTTCTTC.

This clonotype was found a few times. The chain links TRBV7-2 to TRBJ1-5; no definite D call. V gave up 1 base and J gave up 6 bases, with 10 bases separating them. CDR1 is SGHTA, CDR2 FQGNSA, per germline. The CDR3 runs to 14 residues. The CDR3 DNA follows: TGTGCCAGCAGCTTAGTGAACAGTGGTCAGCCCCAGCATTTT. Its protein product is CASSLVNSGQPQHF.

This sequence joins TRBV11-1 and TRBJ2-7; 7 bases match TRBD1. V gave up 5 bases and J gave up 7 bases; unmatched junction bases: 11. Germline CDR1 reads SGHAT; CDR2 reads FQDESV (reference sequence). The CDR3 spans 14 residues. DNA of the CDR3: TGTGCCAGCAGCGAGGGACAGCCCTTTAAGGAGCAGTACTTC. This codes for CASSEGQPFKEQYF.

This clonotype occurred a few times. V gene TRBV7-2 combines with J gene TRBJ2-5, with 9 bases aligning to TRBD2. CDR1 is SGHTA and CDR2 is FQGNSA in the germline V gene. V shed 1 base and J 4 bases; nucleotides not matched to a gene: 4. The CDR3 length is 15 residues. DNA of the CDR3: TGTGCCAGCAGCTTAGGGGCGGGGGGGGGAGAGACCCAGTACTTC. As protein: CASSLGAGGGETQYF.

This clonotype was observed a few times. This chain uses TRBV6-1 with TRBJ2-7; tentatively, D is TRBD2 (7 bases). The CDR3 runs 15 residues. Germline V CDR1 and CDR2: MNHNS, SASEGT. Deletions cut 6 bases from V and 2 bases from J, with 17 bases between. The CDR3 is CASREGGARTYEQYF. Here the CDR3 DNA reads TGTGCCAGCAGGGAGGGGGGGGCTCGGACCTACGAGCAGTACTTC.

This rearrangement joins TRBV6-4 to TRBJ2-1; a possible D gene is TRBD2 (5 bases). Germline V CDR1 and CDR2: MRHNA, SNTAGT. CDR3 size: 16 residues. Trimming left V 6 bases short and J 0 bases short, with 15 bases between. The CDR3 here is CASSSGLFSSYNEQFF. The CDR3 bases are TGTGCCAGCAGCTCCGGACTTTTCAGCTCCTACAATGAGCAGTTCTTC.

The J gene is TRBJ2-7, the V gene TRBV5-5; D gene ambiguous. V lost 0 bases and J lost 2, with 9 bases in between. The CDR3 length is 14 residues. The germline CDR1 and CDR2 sequences are SGHKS and YYEKEE (reference sequence). This chain's CDR3 is CASSLEQFPYEQYF. The CDR3 DNA reads TGTGCCAGCAGCTTGGAACAGTTTCCCTACGAGCAGTACTTC.

The CDR3 region has the DNA TGTGCCAGCAGTTTCGGCGGGATTATTTCCAATGAGCAGTTCTTC. It codes for CASSFGGIISNEQFF. The V gene is TRBV6-5, the J gene TRBJ2-1; D is possibly TRBD2 (6 bases). Trimming took off 4 bases at V and 6 bases at J, with 16 bases between the two ends. The CDR3 totals 15 residues. CDR1 and CDR2 (germline): MNHEY, SVGAGI.

This clonotype has ten or more counts. This chain uses TRBV7-2 with TRBJ1-5, with D perhaps TRBD1 (5 bases). Germline V gene sequence: CDR1 SGHTA, CDR2 FQGNSA. The CDR3 extends over 16 amino acids. With 1 base removed from V and 4 bases from J, the gap between germline ends came to 14 bases. CDR3 loop: CASSLERGQGNQPQHF. The CDR3 DNA reads TGTGCCAGCAGCTTAGAACGAGGGCAGGGTAATCAGCCCCAGCATTTT.

This clonotype was detected many times. The chain joins TRBV7-2 to TRBJ2-3; D is tentatively TRBD1 or TRBD2 (5 bases each). Trimming left V 1 base short and J 3 bases short, with 11 bases between. The CDR3 has 15 amino acids. Germline values: CDR1 SGHTA, CDR2 FQGNSA. In DNA form, the CDR3 reads TGTGCCAGCAGCTTAGACGGGACCGGTACAGATACGCAGTATTTT. This codes for CASSLDGTGTDTQYF.

This clonotype was counted between two and nine times. This chain joins TRBV11-2 and TRBJ2-1; D is perhaps TRBD1 (6 bases). V lost 0 bases and J lost 10, with 13 bases in between. CDR3 size: 14 residues. Germline V gene lookup returns CDR1 SGHAT and CDR2 FQNNGV. The CDR3: CASSLEGVGAEQFF. CDR3 nucleotides: TGTGCCAGCAGCTTAGAAGGGGTGGGGGCCGAGCAGTTCTTC.

This rearrangement joins TRBV10-2 to TRBJ1-6, with D possibly TRBD1 on 5 matching bases. The CDR3 is made up of 14 amino acids. Germline CDR1 WSHSY, CDR2 SAAADI. Trimming removed 6 bases at V and 8 bases at J, with 14 bases between. The CDR3 here is CASSRGGDDSPLHF. CDR3 coding DNA: TGCGCCAGCAGCCGGGGGGGGGACGATTCACCCCTCCACTTT.

The table lists this clonotype with a few counts. V gene TRBV5-1 combines with J gene TRBJ2-3; D is perhaps TRBD1 or TRBD2 (5 bases each). V lost 2 bases to trimming and J lost 4 bases, with 11 bases between them. The CDR3 loop spans 14 amino acids. Germline assignment: CDR1 SGHRS and CDR2 YFSETQ. The CDR3 sequence: CASSFRRGADTQYF. The CDR3 DNA reads as TGCGCCAGCAGCTTCCGCCGGGGCGCAGATACGCAGTATTTT.

This clonotype was found a few times. This chain joins TRBV10-3 and TRBJ2-5; 12 nucleotides match TRBD1. The germline V gene has CDR1 ENHRY and CDR2 SYGVKD. The J segment lost 4 bases and the V segment lost 3 bases, leaving 9 bases of the junction unmatched. This CDR3 spans 17 amino acids. The CDR3 loop reads CAISERDRGLVGETQYF. The CDR3 DNA sequence: TGTGCCATCAGTGAACGGGACAGGGGGCTCGTCGGAGAGACCCAGTACTTC.

This clonotype was detected a few times. The chain combines TRBV27 with TRBJ2-3, with no clear D. Germline CDR1 is MNHEY and CDR2 is SMNVEV (reference sequence). The CDR3 has 14 amino acids. Trimming took 4 bases from V and 5 from J, leaving 13 bases between them. The CDR3 reads CASSYLTRLDTQYF. CDR3 in DNA: TGTGCCAGCAGTTACCTGACAAGACTAGATACGCAGTATTTT.

The gene calls are TRBV7-9 and TRBJ2-1; no definite D call. The CDR3 runs 15 residues. V was shortened by 1 base and J by 7 bases, with 14 bases between the two germline ends. Germline values: CDR1 SEHNR, CDR2 FQNEAQ (reference sequence). CDR3 sequence reads: CASSLGRAENNEQFF. The CDR3 nucleotides are TGTGCCAGCAGCTTAGGCAGAGCAGAGAATAATGAGCAGTTCTTC.

The J gene is TRBJ2-1, the V gene TRBV12-3 or TRBV12-4; possibly TRBD2 for D (6 bases). V was clipped by 7 bases and J by 4 bases, with 17 bases between them. The CDR3 sequence is 15 residues long. The DNA for the CDR3 is TGTGCCAGCATCCAGCGGGCCCTGGGGTACAATGAGCAGTTCTTC. Residues: CASIQRALGYNEQFF.

This clonotype was found many times. The chain recombines TRBV20-1 with TRBJ2-1; 7 nucleotides align to TRBD2. CDR3 length equals 14 residues. CDR1 is DFQATT and CDR2 is SNEGSKA in the germline V gene (reference sequence). Trimming removed 6 bases from V and 0 bases from J; junction bases left unmatched: 5. The CDR3: CSASGASSYNEQFF. CDR3 nucleotides: TGCAGTGCGAGCGGGGCCAGCTCCTACAATGAGCAGTTCTTC.

The chain combines TRBV19 with TRBJ1-1; 8 bases match TRBD1. Germline V gene sequence: CDR1 LNHDA, CDR2 SQIVND (reference sequence). The CDR3 loop spans 16 amino acids. V lost 9 bases and J lost 1; bases outside the gene matches: 13. CDR3 DNA: TGTGCCAGCATCAAGACAGGGGAAGTCAGGAACACTGAAGCTTTCTTT. This encodes CASIKTGEVRNTEAFF. The complete variable domain, with remaining parts taken from reference TRBV19 and TRBJ1-1, reads DGGITQSPKYLFRKEGQNVTLSCEQNLNHDAMYWYRQDPGQGLRLIYYSQIVNDFQKGDIAEGYSVSREKKESFPLTVTSAQKNPTAFYLCASIKTGEVRNTEAFFGQGTRLTVV.

This clonotype was seen a few times. The V gene is TRBV28, the J gene TRBJ2-7; 9 nucleotides line up with TRBD2. J lost 4 bases, V lost 7 bases, and 11 bases had no gene match. This CDR3 is 15 amino acids long. CDR1 is MDHEN, CDR2 SYDVKM, per germline. This CDR3 reads CASTDPQREEYEQYF. The CDR3, as DNA: TGTGCCAGCACCGATCCCCAGCGGGAGGAGTACGAGCAGTACTTC. The full variable domain, its missing parts supplied by reference TRBV28 and TRBJ2-7, is DVKVTQSSRYLVKRTGEKVFLECVQDMDHENMFWYRQDPGLGLRLIYFSYDVKMKEKGDIPEGYSVSREKKERFSLILESASTNQTSMYLCASTDPQREEYEQYFGPGTRLTVT.

This clonotype was observed a few times. The chain recombines TRBV11-2 with TRBJ2-1; D not certain. The CDR3 has 15 residues. V lost 3 bases and J lost 2, with 11 bases in between. CDR1 and CDR2 from the germline V gene are SGHAT and FQNNGV. The DNA of the CDR3 is TGTGCCAGCAGCTTGGGCCTCTTAACCTACAATGAGCAGTTCTTC. Residues: CASSLGLLTYNEQFF.

This clonotype was found a few times. The J gene is TRBJ2-1, the V gene TRBV20-1, with 10 bases aligning to TRBD2. J was trimmed by 3 bases and V by 1 base; bases with no gene match: 3. Germline-derived CDR1 and CDR2 are DFQATT and SNEGSKA (reference sequence). The CDR3 runs to 15 residues. CDR3 residues: CSARGTSGFYNEQFF. The CDR3 DNA follows: TGCAGTGCTAGAGGGACTAGCGGATTCTACAATGAGCAGTTCTTC.

This clonotype appeared a few times. The V gene is TRBV7-2, the J gene TRBJ2-5, with D unclear. The germline gives CDR1 SGHTA, CDR2 FQGNSA. The CDR3 is made up of 15 amino acids. With 1 base removed from V and 5 bases from J, the gap between germline ends came to 14 bases. For the CDR3, the DNA is TGTGCCAGCAGCTTAGGCCCCGATCCCCGGGAGACCCAGTACTTC. It encodes CASSLGPDPRETQYF.

This chain connects TRBV9 to TRBJ2-3; a possible D gene is TRBD2 (6 bases). The CDR3 has 14 residues. The V gene's germline CDR1 is SGDLS and CDR2 YYNGEE. Trimming stripped 0 bases from V and 4 bases from J, with 9 bases between. CDR3 sequence (DNA): TGTGCCAGCAGCGTAGCAGGGAGGTCAGATACGCAGTATTTT. Translated: CASSVAGRSDTQYF. Looking up the rest from reference TRBV9 and TRBJ2-3 gives the full variable domain: DSGVTQTPKHLITATGQRVTLRCSPRSGDLSVYWYQQSLDQGLQFLIQYYNGEERAKGNILERFSAQQFPDLHSELNLSSLELGDSALYFCASSVAGRSDTQYFGPGTRLTVL.